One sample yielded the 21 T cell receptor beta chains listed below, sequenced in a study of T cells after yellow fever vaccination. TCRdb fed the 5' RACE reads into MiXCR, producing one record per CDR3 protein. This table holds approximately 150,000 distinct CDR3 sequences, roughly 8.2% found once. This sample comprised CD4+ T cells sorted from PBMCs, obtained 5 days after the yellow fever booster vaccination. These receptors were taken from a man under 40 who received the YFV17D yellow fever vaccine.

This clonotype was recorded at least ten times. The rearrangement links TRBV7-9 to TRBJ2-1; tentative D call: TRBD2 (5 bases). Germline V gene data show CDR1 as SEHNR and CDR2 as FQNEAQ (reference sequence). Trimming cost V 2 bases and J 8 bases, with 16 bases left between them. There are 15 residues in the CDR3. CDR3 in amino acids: CASSLRLAQVDEQFF. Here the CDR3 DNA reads TGTGCCAGCAGCTTAAGGCTAGCCCAGGTGGATGAGCAGTTCTTC.

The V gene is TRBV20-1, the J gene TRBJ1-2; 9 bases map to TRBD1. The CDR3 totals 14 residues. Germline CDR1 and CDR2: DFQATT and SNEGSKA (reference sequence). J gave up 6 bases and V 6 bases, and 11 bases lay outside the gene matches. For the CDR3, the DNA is TGCAGTGCGTTTACTACAGGGGGCACCCATGGCTACACCTTC. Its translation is CSAFTTGGTHGYTF.

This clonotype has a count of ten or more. CDR3 loop: CASSSSIAHDTQYF. Written as DNA, the CDR3 is TGCGCCAGCAGCTCGTCCATTGCACATGATACGCAGTATTTT. The chain uses TRBV5-1 and TRBJ2-3; no reliable D call. V gave up 3 bases and J gave up 6 bases, with 14 bases separating them. CDR3 length equals 14 residues. Germline V CDR1 and CDR2: SGHRS, YFSETQ.

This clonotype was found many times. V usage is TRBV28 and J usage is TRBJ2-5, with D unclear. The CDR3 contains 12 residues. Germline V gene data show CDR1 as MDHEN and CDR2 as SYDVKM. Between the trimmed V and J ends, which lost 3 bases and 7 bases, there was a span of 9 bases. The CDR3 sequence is CASSLRSGTQYF. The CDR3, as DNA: TGTGCCAGCAGTTTGAGGTCTGGGACCCAGTACTTC.

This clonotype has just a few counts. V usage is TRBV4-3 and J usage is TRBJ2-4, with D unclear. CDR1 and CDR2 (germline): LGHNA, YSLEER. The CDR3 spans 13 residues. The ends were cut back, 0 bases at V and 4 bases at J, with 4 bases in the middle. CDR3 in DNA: TGCGCCAGCAGCCAAGATAAAAAAAACATTCAGTACTTC. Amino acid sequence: CASSQDKKNIQYF.

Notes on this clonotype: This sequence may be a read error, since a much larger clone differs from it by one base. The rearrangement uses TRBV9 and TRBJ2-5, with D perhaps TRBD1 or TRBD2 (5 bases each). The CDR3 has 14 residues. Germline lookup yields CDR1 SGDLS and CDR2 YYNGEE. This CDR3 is CASSVGGARETHYF. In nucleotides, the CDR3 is TGTGCCAGCAGCGTAGGAGGGGCCCGTGAGACCCATTACTTC.

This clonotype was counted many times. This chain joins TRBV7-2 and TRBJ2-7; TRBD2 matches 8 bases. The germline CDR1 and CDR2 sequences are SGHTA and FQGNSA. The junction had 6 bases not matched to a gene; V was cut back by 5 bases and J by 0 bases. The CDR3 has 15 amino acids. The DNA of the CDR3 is TGTGCCAGCAGCCCGAGCGGGGGTACCTCCTACGAGCAGTACTTC. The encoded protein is CASSPSGGTSYEQYF.

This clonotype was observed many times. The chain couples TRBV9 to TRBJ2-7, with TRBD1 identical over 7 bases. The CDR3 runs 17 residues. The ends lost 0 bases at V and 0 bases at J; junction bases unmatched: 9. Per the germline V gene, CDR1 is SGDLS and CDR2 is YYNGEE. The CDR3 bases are TGTGCCAGCAGCGTAGCTCCGGGACAGCCAAGCTCCTACGAGCAGTACTTC. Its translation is CASSVAPGQPSSYEQYF.

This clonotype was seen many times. The CDR3 DNA reads TGCGCCAGCAGCTTTAACAACCGGGAGCAGTACTTC. Translating gives CASSFNNREQYF. This sequence joins TRBV5-1 and TRBJ2-7; D unclear. CDR1 and CDR2 (germline): SGHRS, YFSETQ. This CDR3 region has 12 residues. Trimming pared 2 bases from V and 7 bases from J, leaving 10 bases between.

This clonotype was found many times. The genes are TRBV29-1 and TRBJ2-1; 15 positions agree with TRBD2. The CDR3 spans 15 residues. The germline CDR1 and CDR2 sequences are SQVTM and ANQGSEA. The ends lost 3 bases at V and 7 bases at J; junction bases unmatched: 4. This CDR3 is CSVDVGTSGGNEQFF. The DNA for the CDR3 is TGCAGCGTTGACGTAGGGACTAGCGGGGGGAATGAGCAGTTCTTC.

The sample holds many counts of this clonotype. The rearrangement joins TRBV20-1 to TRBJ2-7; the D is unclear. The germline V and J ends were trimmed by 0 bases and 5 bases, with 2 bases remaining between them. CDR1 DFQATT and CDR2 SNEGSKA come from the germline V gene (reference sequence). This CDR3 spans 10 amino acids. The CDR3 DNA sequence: TGCAGTGCTAGAGAAAACGAGCAGTACTTC. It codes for CSARENEQYF.

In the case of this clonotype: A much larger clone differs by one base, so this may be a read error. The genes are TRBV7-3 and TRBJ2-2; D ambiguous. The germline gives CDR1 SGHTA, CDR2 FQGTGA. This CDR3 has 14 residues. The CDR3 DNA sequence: TGTGCCGGCAGCCCGTTGTCCGCAACCGGGGAGCTGTTTTTT. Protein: CAGSPLSATGELFF.

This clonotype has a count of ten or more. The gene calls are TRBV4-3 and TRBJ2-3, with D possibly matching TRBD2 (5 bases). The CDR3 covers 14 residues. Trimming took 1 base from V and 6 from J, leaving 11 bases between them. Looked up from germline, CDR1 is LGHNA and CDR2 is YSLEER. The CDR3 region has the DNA TGCGCCAGCAGCCAAGGCCCTAGCCGCGATACGCAGTATTTT. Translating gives CASSQGPSRDTQYF.

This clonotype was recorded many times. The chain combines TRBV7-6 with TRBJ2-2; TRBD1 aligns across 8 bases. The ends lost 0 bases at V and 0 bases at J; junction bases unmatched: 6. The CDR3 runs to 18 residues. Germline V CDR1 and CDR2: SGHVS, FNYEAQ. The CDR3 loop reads CASSLAEQGAANTGELFF. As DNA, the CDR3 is TGTGCCAGCAGCTTAGCGGAGCAGGGGGCGGCGAACACCGGGGAGCTGTTTTTT.

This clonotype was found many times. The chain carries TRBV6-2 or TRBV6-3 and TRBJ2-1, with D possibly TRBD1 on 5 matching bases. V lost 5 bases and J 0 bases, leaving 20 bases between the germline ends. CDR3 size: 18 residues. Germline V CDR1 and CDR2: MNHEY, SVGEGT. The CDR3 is CASSPNLPTASSYNEQFF. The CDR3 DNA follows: TGTGCCAGCAGTCCAAACCTGCCGACAGCAAGCTCCTACAATGAGCAGTTCTTC.

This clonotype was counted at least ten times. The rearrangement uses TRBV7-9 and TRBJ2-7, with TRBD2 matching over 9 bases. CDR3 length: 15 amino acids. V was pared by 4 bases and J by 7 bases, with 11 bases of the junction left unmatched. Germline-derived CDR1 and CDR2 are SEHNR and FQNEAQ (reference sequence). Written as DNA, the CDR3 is TGTGCCAGCAGCTCCCCGACTAGCGGAGTTTATGAGCAGTACTTC. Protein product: CASSSPTSGVYEQYF.

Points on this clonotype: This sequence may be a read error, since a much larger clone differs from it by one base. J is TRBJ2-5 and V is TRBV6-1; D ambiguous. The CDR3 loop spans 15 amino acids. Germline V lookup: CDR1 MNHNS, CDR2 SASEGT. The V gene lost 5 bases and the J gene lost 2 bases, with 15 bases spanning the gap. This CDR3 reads CASSLYAYSQETQYF. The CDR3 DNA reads TGTGCCAGCAGTCTATACGCGTATTCGCAAGAGACCCAGTACTTC.

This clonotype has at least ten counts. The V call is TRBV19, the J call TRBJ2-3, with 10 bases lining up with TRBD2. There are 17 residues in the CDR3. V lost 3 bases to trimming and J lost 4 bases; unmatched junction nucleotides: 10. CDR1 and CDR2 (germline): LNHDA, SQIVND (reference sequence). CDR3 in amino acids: CASSMGASGSRADTQYF. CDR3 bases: TGTGCCAGTAGTATGGGGGCTAGCGGGAGTCGGGCAGATACGCAGTATTTT.

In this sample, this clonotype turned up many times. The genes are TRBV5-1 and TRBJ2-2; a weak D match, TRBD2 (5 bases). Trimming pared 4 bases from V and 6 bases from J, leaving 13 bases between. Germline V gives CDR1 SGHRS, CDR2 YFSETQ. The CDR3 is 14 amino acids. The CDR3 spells CASSSFLAPGELFF. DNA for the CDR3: TGCGCCAGCAGCAGTTTCCTAGCCCCCGGGGAGCTGTTTTTT.

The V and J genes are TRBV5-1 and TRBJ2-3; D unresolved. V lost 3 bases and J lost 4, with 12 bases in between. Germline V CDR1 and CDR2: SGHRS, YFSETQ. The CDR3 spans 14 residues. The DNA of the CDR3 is TGCGCCAGCAGCTCCGGACCGTCTCCAGATACGCAGTATTTT. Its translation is CASSSGPSPDTQYF.

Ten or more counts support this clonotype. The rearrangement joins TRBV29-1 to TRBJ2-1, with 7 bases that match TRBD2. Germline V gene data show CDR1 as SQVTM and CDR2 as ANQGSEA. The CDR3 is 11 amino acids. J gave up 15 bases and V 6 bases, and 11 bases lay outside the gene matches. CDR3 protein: CSVSLRTSWFF. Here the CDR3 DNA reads TGCAGCGTCTCCCTCCGGACTAGTTGGTTCTTC.